The TCR beta chain under discussion was sequenced for a study of graft-versus-host responses after intestinal transplantation. Study background: Each transplant was multivisceral, liver-intestinal, or isolated intestinal. The study gave all recipients anti-thymocyte globulin induction, then tacrolimus and steroids for roughly 3 years. Regarding the study as a whole: Across patients carrying graft-donor T cell macrochimerism, allografts held high graft-versus-host to host-versus-graft clonal ratios. Circulating GvH clones peaking coincided with falling HvG clones soon after transplant.

In germline, CDR1 is MNHEY, CDR2 SMNVEV (reference sequence). The CDR3 covers 13 residues. The trim removed 3 bases at V and 7 bases at J, leaving 3 bases unmatched. TCRdb's copy holds only in-frame clones and misses some; the assay was immunoSEQ multiplex PCR. This table holds about 83,000 clones, roughly 91% found once. Comments on this clone: What it binds is not known.

Sequences were derived from unstimulated CD4+ T cells sorted from spleen or lymph node cells, sampled before intestinal transplant. The TCR sequence derives from a human donor who received an intestinal transplant. The V call is TRBV27, the J call TRBJ2-1; TRBD2 aligns across 7 bases. CDR3 bases: TGTGCCAGCAGTTTCGGGGGGTCTAATGAGCAGTTCTTC. Its protein product is CASSFGGSNEQFF.